Following are 22 T cell receptor beta chains from one sample sequenced in a study of blood T cell repertoires in COVID-19. Only in-frame clones appear in the TCRdb table, and some are missing; sequencing was by immunoSEQ multiplex PCR. Seen here are approximately 220,000 clones, less than 90% observed once, and the top ten hold 2.5% to 3%. Material: PBMCs or T cells enriched from blood (not recorded which). The source is a woman in her 30s who had recovered from COVID-19.

This clone was seen once. The chain has TRBV4-3 and TRBJ2-2; D gene ambiguous. The CDR3 sequence is 19 residues long. Germline-derived CDR1 and CDR2 are LGHNA and YSLEER. The V and J ends lost 1 base and 3 bases respectively, with 21 bases between them. The CDR3 bases are TGCGCCAGCAGCCAAGCTCTAAAAACGCGGAGCAGTGACACCGGGGAGCTGTTTTTT. This gives the protein CASSQALKTRSSDTGELFF.

The V and J genes are TRBV3-1 (or the pseudogene TRBV3-2) and TRBJ2-5; 9 bases agree with TRBD1. The CDR3 runs to 15 residues. V lost 3 bases and J lost 5; bases outside the gene matches: 7. From germline, CDR1 is LGHDT and CDR2 YNNKEL (reference sequence). Written as DNA, the CDR3 is TGTGCCAGCAGCCACCCGAGGACAGGGGAGGAGACCCAGTACTTC. Protein sequence: CASSHPRTGEETQYF.

V usage is TRBV7-6 and J usage is TRBJ1-4; 8 bases are shared with TRBD1. Trimming cost V 5 bases and J 6 bases; bases outside gene matches: 8. The CDR3 is 15 amino acids. Germline V gives CDR1 SGHVS, CDR2 FNYEAQ. CDR3 DNA sequence: TGTGCCAGCAGCCCACGCAGGGGGCGAGATGAAAAACTGTTTTTT. It translates to CASSPRRGRDEKLFF.

V gene TRBV6-1 combines with J gene TRBJ1-1; TRBD1 matches 7 bases. Germline V gene lookup returns CDR1 MNHNS and CDR2 SASEGT. The J segment lost 1 base and the V segment lost 3 bases, leaving 5 bases of the junction unmatched. This CDR3 is built from 15 residues. The CDR3 DNA follows: TGTGCCAGCAGTGACCCGGGACAGTCGAACACTGAAGCTTTCTTT. This codes for CASSDPGQSNTEAFF.

V usage is TRBV4-1 and J usage is TRBJ1-1; unclear D gene. From germline, CDR1 is MGHRA and CDR2 YSYEKL. CDR3 length equals 14 residues. Trimming shortened V by 4 bases and J by 2 bases, and 11 bases separated the two germline ends. CDR3 loop: CASSPNEGNTEAFF. In DNA form, the CDR3 reads TGCGCCAGCAGCCCTAACGAGGGTAACACTGAAGCTTTCTTT.

Here the CDR3 reads CASSLIWGGGAEAFF. Written as DNA, the CDR3 is TGTGCCAGCAGCCTCATATGGGGGGGAGGCGCTGAAGCTTTCTTT. This chain connects TRBV14 to TRBJ1-1, with a weak D call TRBD1 (5 bases). V lost 4 bases and J lost 6, with 18 bases in between. The germline V gene encodes CDR1 SGHDN and CDR2 FVKESK. The CDR3 is 15 amino acids.

This clone was counted between two and nine times. The V and J genes are TRBV11-3 and TRBJ2-3, with D uncertain. Germline lookup yields CDR1 SGHNT and CDR2 YENEEA. This CDR3 region has 16 residues. V was trimmed by 1 base and J by 3 bases, leaving 14 bases between them. The CDR3 nucleotides are TGTGCCAGCAGCTTAGGGAAAAGAGGTGGGACAGATACGCAGTATTTT. Encoded protein: CASSLGKRGGTDTQYF.

The genes are TRBV9 and TRBJ1-2, with a weak D call TRBD1 (6 bases). The CDR3 runs 14 residues. Germline CDR1 SGDLS, CDR2 YYNGEE. Deletions cut 7 bases from V and 8 bases from J, with 21 bases between. Written as DNA, the CDR3 is TGTGCCAGCTTCGGAACAGGGTCCGTCTGGGGCTACACCTTC. It codes for CASFGTGSVWGYTF.

The V call is TRBV6-5, the J call TRBJ2-3, with 12 bases lining up with TRBD1. This CDR3 comprises 15 residues. V lost 6 bases, J lost 1 base, and 2 bases stayed unmatched. Germline lookup yields CDR1 MNHEY and CDR2 SVGAGI. The CDR3 DNA reads as TGTGCCAGCAGCGGGACAGGGGGCCGCACAGATACGCAGTATTTT. It is translated as CASSGTGGRTDTQYF.

This chain uses TRBV11-3 with TRBJ2-5; 10 bases agree with TRBD2. V lost 5 bases and J lost 4; bases outside the gene matches: 16. CDR3 length: 18 residues. CDR1 and CDR2 from the germline V gene are SGHNT and YENEEA. The CDR3 protein is CASSPRSGGAYQAETQYF. The DNA of the CDR3 is TGTGCCAGCAGCCCACGAAGCGGGGGGGCCTATCAAGCAGAGACCCAGTACTTC.

This chain connects TRBV9 to TRBJ2-2, with D possibly matching TRBD2 (6 bases). CDR1 and CDR2 (germline): SGDLS, YYNGEE. V dropped 4 bases and J dropped 3 bases, with 13 bases sitting between them. The CDR3 runs 15 residues. In nucleotides, the CDR3 is TGTGCCAGCAGCCCCTTGGGGGGAGACACCGGGGAGCTGTTTTTT. Translating gives CASSPLGGDTGELFF. The full variable domain, rest sourced from reference TRBV9 and TRBJ2-2, is DSGVTQTPKHLITATGQRVTLRCSPRSGDLSVYWYQQSLDQGLQFLIQYYNGEERAKGNILERFSAQQFPDLHSELNLSSLELGDSALYFCASSPLGGDTGELFFGEGSRLTVL.

The V and J genes are TRBV7-2 and TRBJ2-3; D remains ambiguous. The CDR3 is made up of 14 amino acids. Trimming pared 1 base from V and 2 bases from J, leaving 7 bases between. Germline V gene sequence: CDR1 SGHTA, CDR2 FQGNSA. CDR3 sequence (DNA): TGTGCCAGCAGCTTAGTCCCTTTCACAGATACGCAGTATTTT. Translating gives CASSLVPFTDTQYF.

The rearrangement links TRBV5-1 to TRBJ1-2; TRBD1 matches 10 bases. The CDR3 has 17 residues. Trimming at V came to 0 bases and at J to 3 bases, leaving 8 bases not matched to a gene. Germline values: CDR1 SGHRS, CDR2 YFSETQ. CDR3 nucleotide sequence: TGCGCCAGCAGCTTGGCCGGGGGGACAGGGGCAGACTATGGCTACACCTTC. This codes for CASSLAGGTGADYGYTF. The whole variable domain, filled in from reference TRBV5-1 and TRBJ1-2, reads KAGVTQTPRYLIKTRGQQVTLSCSPISGHRSVSWYQQTPGQGLQFLFEYFSETQRNKGNFPGRFSGRQFSNSRSEMNVSTLELGDSALYLCASSLAGGTGADYGYTFGSGTRLTVV.

In this sample, this clone turned up a few times. The gene calls are TRBV4-3 and TRBJ2-3, with D possibly matching TRBD1 (6 bases). The germline gives CDR1 LGHNA, CDR2 YSLEER. The CDR3 covers 17 residues. V lost 1 base and J lost 0, with 14 bases in between. The CDR3 DNA follows: TGCGCCAGCAGCCAAGGATTTACAGGGCCTAGCACAGATACGCAGTATTTT. It translates to CASSQGFTGPSTDTQYF.

V is TRBV7-2 and J is TRBJ2-7; possibly TRBD2 for D (5 bases). V was trimmed by 1 base and J by 6 bases, leaving 16 bases between them. CDR1 is SGHTA and CDR2 is FQGNSA in the germline V gene. CDR3 length: 15 amino acids. CDR3 sequence reads: CASSLVSGRGREQYF. CDR3 in DNA: TGTGCCAGCAGCTTAGTTAGTGGTCGAGGGCGCGAGCAGTACTTC.

The chain uses TRBV3-1 (or the pseudogene TRBV3-2) and TRBJ1-1; TRBD1 is a possible D gene (5 bases). The CDR3 loop spans 15 amino acids. V shed 0 bases and J shed 11 bases, with 19 bases lying between them. Germline V CDR1 and CDR2: LGHDT, YNNKEL (reference sequence). The CDR3 loop is CASSQDRGGSAPAFF. The CDR3 DNA sequence: TGTGCCAGCAGCCAAGATAGGGGAGGGTCCGCACCTGCTTTCTTT.

The rearrangement uses TRBV5-4 and TRBJ2-7; 7 nucleotides line up with TRBD1. J gave up 4 bases and V 1 base, and 2 bases lay outside the gene matches. The CDR3 totals 13 residues. The germline V gene has CDR1 SGHNT and CDR2 YYREEE (reference sequence). CDR3 coding DNA: TGTGCCAGCAGCTTGAGGGGGCTGTACGAGCAGTACTTC. Protein product: CASSLRGLYEQYF.

This chain connects TRBV2 to TRBJ2-3, with 9 bases fitting TRBD2. After removal of 8 bases from V and 5 bases from J, the junction contained 8 bases not matched to a gene. The CDR3 is made up of 14 amino acids. Germline-derived CDR1 and CDR2 are SNHLY and FYNNEI. The CDR3 DNA reads as TGTGCCAGCCTGGCGGGGGGGCTCCTAGATACGCAGTATTTT. This gives the protein CASLAGGLLDTQYF.

V is TRBV6-1 and J is TRBJ2-7; unclear D gene. CDR1 is MNHNS, CDR2 SASEGT, per germline. Trimming removed 2 bases at V and 2 bases at J, with 13 bases between. This CDR3 comprises 15 residues. For the CDR3, the DNA is TGTGCCAGCAGTGAATTCGAGGCAGCTACCTACGAGCAGTACTTC. Protein: CASSEFEAATYEQYF.

This clone has just one count. The J gene is TRBJ1-1, the V gene TRBV9; no clear D. V lost 0 bases to trimming and J lost 0 bases, with 6 bases between them. The CDR3 consists of 14 residues. Germline V gene sequence: CDR1 SGDLS, CDR2 YYNGEE. For the CDR3, the DNA is TGTGCCAGCAGCGTAGCAGGCTTGAACACTGAAGCTTTCTTT. It codes for CASSVAGLNTEAFF.

V gene TRBV5-4 combines with J gene TRBJ2-2, with TRBD2 matching 11 bases. J was trimmed by 4 bases and V by 4 bases; bases with no gene match: 12. This CDR3 contains 18 residues. Germline-derived CDR1 and CDR2 are SGHNT and YYREEE (reference sequence). CDR3 sequence: CASSRHVLSGGATGELFF. CDR3 coding DNA: TGTGCCAGCAGCCGCCACGTCCTTAGCGGGGGGGCCACCGGGGAGCTGTTTTTT.

V usage is TRBV5-4 and J usage is TRBJ1-4; no clear D. Germline V gene sequence: CDR1 SGHNT, CDR2 YYREEE (reference sequence). This CDR3 region has 15 residues. V was clipped by 1 base and J by 5 bases, with 12 bases between them. CDR3 coding DNA: TGTGCCAGCAGCTTGTACCCTGGGGAGAATGAAAAACTGTTTTTT. This sequence encodes CASSLYPGENEKLFF.